The 2 T cell receptor beta chains reported below all come from one sample, sequenced in a study of glioma-infiltrating T cells. TCR alpha and beta CDR3 regions were amplified from RNA using iRepertoire nested multiplex PCR. In TCRdb, the multiplex PCR reads were re-called with MiXCR into one record per CDR3 protein. The table shows some 40,000 distinct CDR3 sequences, with 20% to 25% occurring only once. The sequencing input was glioma tissue, nonneoplastic brain tissue, or PBMCs (not recorded which). These receptors were taken from a human donor with low-grade glioma or glioblastoma, undergoing nonglioma brain surgery, or in good health (not recorded which).

V is TRBV7-9 and J is TRBJ1-2; 9 nucleotides line up with TRBD1. CDR1 is SEHNR, CDR2 FQNEAQ, per germline (reference sequence). This CDR3 spans 15 amino acids. V was pared by 0 bases and J by 8 bases, with 7 bases of the junction left unmatched. The CDR3 here is CASSLATGGTDGYTF. The CDR3 nucleotides are TGTGCCAGCAGCTTAGCCACAGGGGGCACGGACGGCTACACCTTC. The full variable domain, with the rest looked up from reference TRBV7-9 and TRBJ1-2, is DTGVSQNPRHKITKRGQNVTFRCDPISEHNRLYWYRQTLGQGPEFLTYFQNEAQLEKSRLLSDRFSAERPKGSFSTLEIQRTEQGDSAMYLCASSLATGGTDGYTFGSGTRLTVV.

The table lists this clonotype with many counts. The rearrangement uses TRBV7-9 and TRBJ1-6; D remains unclear. Germline V gene data show CDR1 as SEHNR and CDR2 as FQNEAQ (reference sequence). The V gene lost 5 bases and the J gene lost 8 bases, with 16 bases spanning the gap. This CDR3 has 15 amino acids. The CDR3 region has the DNA TGTGCCAGCAGCCCAGGATCGGGCCTCTATTCACCCCTCCACTTT. As protein: CASSPGSGLYSPLHF.